Listed here is a single T cell receptor beta chain. Its antigen is as yet unknown. The data stem from a study of cytomegalovirus exposure and HLA in healthy donors. Across the study: Caucasian-associated ancestry cluster membership applied to just over 80% of 398 genotyped donors. Study-wide findings and caveats: Later on, an analysis showed TCR association rates differing by HLA locus, with DRB1 the most and HLA-C the fewest. Most TCRs appeared rarely, but some public TCRs recurred in many donors. Associated with cytomegalovirus, according to the listing, were approximately 160 TCR beta chains.

Trimming removed 2 bases at V and 2 bases at J, with 13 bases between. The length of the CDR3 is 15 residues. Germline V gene sequence: CDR1 SGDLS, CDR2 YYNGEE. 13 Jbeta primers and 60 Vbeta primers were used for the PCR. Clones were read by immunoSEQ multiplex PCR, and TCRdb kept only the in-frame ones, dropping some. The profile shows 150,000 or so clones, 60% to 80% of them singletons. The clonotype originates from a man in his fifties in good health and CMV-seropositive. The rearrangement uses TRBV9 and TRBJ2-5; weak D call: TRBD2 (6 bases). Material for sequencing was PBMCs. CDR3 nucleotide sequence: TGTGCCAGCAGCGTGACGGACTATAGGCAAGAGACCCAGTACTTC. It translates to CASSVTDYRQETQYF.